Below are 15 T cell receptor beta chains sequenced from a single sample in a study of control samples from healthy donors and cancer patients. Generated by immunoSEQ multiplex PCR, the TCRdb table keeps only in-frame clones and is missing some. Of around 82,000 clones in the sample, around 87% are singletons; the top ten hold over 15%. The sample consisted of blood. These receptor sequences come from a man aged 50-59 years in good health.

For the CDR3, the DNA is TGTGCCAGCAGCGGGGGACTAGCGGGGCCTCAAGAGACCCAGTACTTC. It encodes CASSGGLAGPQETQYF. The chain joins TRBV5-4 to TRBJ2-5, with TRBD2 matching 13 bases. The length of the CDR3 is 16 residues. J gave up 2 bases and V 4 bases, and 5 bases lay outside the gene matches. The germline CDR1 and CDR2 sequences are SGHNT and YYREEE (reference sequence).

The J gene is TRBJ1-6, the V gene TRBV7-6; D is ambiguous. Per the germline V gene, CDR1 is SGHVS and CDR2 is FNYEAQ. The germline V and J ends were trimmed by 1 base and 7 bases, with 11 bases remaining between them. The CDR3 is 15 amino acids. The CDR3 nucleotides are TGTGCCAGCAGCTTAGATGAAGGGAAAAATTCACCCCTCCACTTT. This gives the protein CASSLDEGKNSPLHF.

This rearrangement joins TRBV9 to TRBJ2-2; no definite D call. The CDR3 is made up of 13 amino acids. Per the germline V gene, CDR1 is SGDLS and CDR2 is YYNGEE. Trimming left V 0 bases short and J 2 bases short, with 2 bases between. The CDR3 DNA reads TGTGCCAGCAGCGTAGACAACACCGGGGAGCTGTTTTTT. It specifies CASSVDNTGELFF.

In its sample, this clone was seen once. The V call is TRBV27, the J call TRBJ2-7; the D gene is possibly TRBD2 (6 bases). CDR3 length: 15 residues. Trimming removed 3 bases at V and 9 bases at J, with 21 bases between. Germline CDR1 MNHEY, CDR2 SMNVEV (reference sequence). CDR3 coding DNA: TGTGCCAGCAGTTTTTCATTAGGAGGGGTCCAAGCGCAGTACTTC. It encodes CASSFSLGGVQAQYF.

V is TRBV5-1 and J is TRBJ2-6; D is undetermined. The length of the CDR3 is 16 residues. V was shortened by 1 base and J by 0 bases, with 8 bases between the two germline ends. CDR1 SGHRS and CDR2 YFSETQ come from the germline V gene. CDR3 protein: CASSLSPDSGANVLTF. The DNA of the CDR3 is TGCGCCAGCAGCTTGTCGCCGGACTCTGGGGCCAACGTCCTGACTTTC.

The chain joins TRBV9 to TRBJ2-5, with TRBD2 matching over 7 bases. V dropped 3 bases and J dropped 5; count of bases not matched to a gene: 7. The CDR3 contains 14 residues. Germline V gene sequence: CDR1 SGDLS, CDR2 YYNGEE. Here the CDR3 reads CASSGAGWGETQYF. CDR3 bases: TGTGCCAGCAGCGGAGCGGGATGGGGGGAGACCCAGTACTTC.

The chain has TRBV2 and TRBJ2-7; D may be TRBD2 (5 bases). This CDR3 region has 13 residues. Germline values: CDR1 SNHLY, CDR2 FYNNEI. Trimming removed 4 bases at V and 3 bases at J, with 10 bases between. The CDR3 nucleotides are TGTGCCAGCAGTGTCGCGGGCAGCTACGAGCAGTACTTC. Its protein product is CASSVAGSYEQYF.

Only one count was recorded for this clone. The chain joins TRBV20-1 to TRBJ1-1; possibly TRBD1 for D (5 bases). The CDR3 spans 11 residues. Deletions cut 1 base from V and 7 bases from J, with 7 bases between. Germline CDR1 reads DFQATT; CDR2 reads SNEGSKA (reference sequence). As DNA, the CDR3 is TGCAGTGCTAGAGCAGGGCATGAAGCTTTCTTT. Its translation is CSARAGHEAFF.

V gene TRBV12-3 or TRBV12-4 combines with J gene TRBJ2-5, with no clear D. Trimming stripped 6 bases from V and 4 bases from J, with 9 bases between. This CDR3 region has 12 residues. CDR3 sequence reads: CASRLGVETQYF. CDR3 bases: TGTGCCAGCAGGCTTGGGGTAGAGACCCAGTACTTC.

J is TRBJ1-2 and V is TRBV25-1, with D uncertain. Per the germline V gene, CDR1 is MGHDK and CDR2 is SYGVNS. This CDR3 has 15 amino acids. Trimming took 7 bases from V and 4 from J, leaving 19 bases between them. CDR3 residues: CASTPGNSLFYGYTF. In nucleotides, the CDR3 is TGTGCCAGCACCCCTGGAAACAGTCTCTTCTATGGCTACACCTTC.

The rearrangement links TRBV29-1 to TRBJ1-4; the D gene is possibly TRBD1 (6 bases). Trimming stripped 7 bases from V and 8 bases from J, with 17 bases between. CDR1 SQVTM and CDR2 ANQGSEA come from the germline V gene. The CDR3 totals 13 residues. CDR3 nucleotides: TGCAGCGCGCAGGGACAAGGGCTAGAAAAACTGTTTTTT. Translating it yields CSAQGQGLEKLFF.

A few counts support this clone. This chain connects TRBV6-2 or TRBV6-3 to TRBJ2-6, with unresolved D. CDR1 and CDR2 (germline): MNHEY, SVGEGT. The V end lost 2 bases, the J end lost 0 bases, and 11 bases lay between the germline ends. This CDR3 comprises 17 residues. The CDR3 DNA sequence: TGTGCCAGCAGTTACGAAATTTGGTCCTCTGGGGCCAACGTCCTGACTTTC. Translating it yields CASSYEIWSSGANVLTF.

This sequence joins TRBV30 and TRBJ1-2; no clear D. With 0 bases removed from V and 5 bases from J, the gap between germline ends came to 10 bases. CDR1 is GTSNPN, CDR2 SVGIG, per germline (reference sequence). CDR3 length: 13 residues. The CDR3 loop is CAWSVIGPYGYTF. The CDR3 DNA reads as TGTGCCTGGAGTGTAATAGGGCCTTATGGCTACACCTTC.

The gene calls are TRBV6-6 and TRBJ2-5; TRBD1 is a possible D gene (7 bases). The CDR3 has 16 residues. V lost 5 bases and J 7 bases, leaving 23 bases between the germline ends. Looked up from germline, CDR1 is MNHNY and CDR2 is SVGAGI (reference sequence). The CDR3 sequence: CASSASHRGEGGTQYF. Here the CDR3 DNA reads TGTGCCAGCAGTGCGAGTCACAGGGGAGAGGGGGGGACCCAGTACTTC.

This rearrangement joins TRBV6-5 to TRBJ2-1; no clear D. From germline, CDR1 is MNHEY and CDR2 SVGAGI. Trimming cost V 5 bases and J 2 bases, with 13 bases left between them. The CDR3 covers 15 residues. CDR3 nucleotides: TGTGCCAGCAGTAGTCCAGGAATCGCCTACAATGAGCAGTTCTTC. This translates into CASSSPGIAYNEQFF.